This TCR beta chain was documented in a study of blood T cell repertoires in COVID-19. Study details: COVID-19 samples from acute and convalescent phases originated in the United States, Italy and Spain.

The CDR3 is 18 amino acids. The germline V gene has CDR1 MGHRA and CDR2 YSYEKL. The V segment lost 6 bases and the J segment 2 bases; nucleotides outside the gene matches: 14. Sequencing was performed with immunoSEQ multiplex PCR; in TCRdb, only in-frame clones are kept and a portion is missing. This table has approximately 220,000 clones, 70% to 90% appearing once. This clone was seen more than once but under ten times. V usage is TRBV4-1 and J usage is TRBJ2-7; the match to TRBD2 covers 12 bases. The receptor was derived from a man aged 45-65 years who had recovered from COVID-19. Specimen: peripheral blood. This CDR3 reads CASSPGLAGYSGPYEQYF. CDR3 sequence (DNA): TGCGCCAGCAGTCCTGGACTAGCGGGATACTCAGGCCCCTACGAGCAGTACTTC.